The 15 T cell receptor beta chains reported below all come from one sample, sequenced in a study of T cell changes during pregnancy in multiple sclerosis. The table came from immunoSEQ multiplex PCR; TCRdb's copy has only in-frame clones and leaves some out. The sample has some 28,000 clones; approximately 91% are singletons. The source material was CD4+ T cells from peripheral blood mononuclear cells, sampled in the first trimester of pregnancy. These receptors were taken from a female donor in good health, enrolled as a control in a pregnancy study.

This sequence joins TRBV18 and TRBJ2-3; D ambiguous. Trimming cost V 2 bases and J 0 bases, with 3 bases left between them. Germline V gene lookup returns CDR1 KGHSH and CDR2 LQKENI. The CDR3 covers 13 residues. The CDR3 spells CASSPVSTDTQYF. The CDR3 nucleotides are TGTGCCAGCTCACCAGTAAGCACAGATACGCAGTATTTT.

The chain recombines TRBV10-1 with TRBJ2-1; a possible D gene is TRBD1 (5 bases). The length of the CDR3 is 13 residues. Germline values: CDR1 WNHNN, CDR2 SYGVQD (reference sequence). Trimming removed 6 bases from V and 7 bases from J, with 13 bases in between. Here the CDR3 reads CASSPGSSNEQFF. The CDR3 DNA is TGCGCCAGCAGCCCAGGGTCGTCAAATGAGCAGTTCTTC.

The CDR3 bases are TGTGCCAGCAGCCGAAGACTAGCGGTCCGGAGCTCCTACGAGCAGTACTTC. Protein sequence: CASSRRLAVRSSYEQYF. V is TRBV7-2 and J is TRBJ2-7, with TRBD2 matching 9 bases. CDR1 and CDR2 from the germline V gene are SGHTA and FQGNSA. V lost 5 bases, J lost 0 bases, and 11 bases stayed unmatched. This CDR3 spans 17 amino acids.

This clone has only a few counts. The chain employs TRBV6-1 and TRBJ2-1, with TRBD2 identical over 7 bases. Germline V lookup: CDR1 MNHNS, CDR2 SASEGT. V lost 1 base and J lost 0; bases outside the gene matches: 0. This CDR3 has 15 residues. This chain's CDR3 is CASSEGGGSYNEQFF. The CDR3 nucleotides are TGTGCCAGCAGTGAAGGGGGGGGCTCCTACAATGAGCAGTTCTTC.

The V gene is TRBV5-1, the J gene TRBJ2-2; TRBD2 might be the D (6 bases). Trimming cost V 2 bases and J 6 bases, with 23 bases left between them. This CDR3 spans 18 amino acids. Looked up from germline, CDR1 is SGHRS and CDR2 is YFSETQ. The DNA of the CDR3 is TGCGCCAGCAGCTTATATGGGTTAACCGGGACTTCGGCCGGGGAGCTGTTTTTT. Protein: CASSLYGLTGTSAGELFF.

The chain carries TRBV30 and TRBJ2-3; possibly TRBD2 for D (7 bases). Trimming left V 1 base short and J 5 bases short, with 16 bases between. There are 15 residues in the CDR3. Germline CDR1 and CDR2: GTSNPN and SVGIG (reference sequence). Written as DNA, the CDR3 is TGTGCCTGGAGTGATCTTGGGGGGGCAGTAGATACGCAGTATTTT. Its protein product is CAWSDLGGAVDTQYF.

The CDR3 here is CAISRDRVFGEQYF. The CDR3 DNA follows: TGTGCCATCAGCCGGGACAGGGTATTTGGCGAGCAGTACTTC. The chain combines TRBV10-3 with TRBJ2-7; 9 bases align to TRBD1. CDR3 size: 14 residues. Germline CDR1 reads ENHRY; CDR2 reads SYGVKD. The V segment lost 6 bases and the J segment 6 bases; nucleotides outside the gene matches: 9.

In its sample, this clone was seen once. V is TRBV10-3 and J is TRBJ2-2; a weak D match, TRBD1 (7 bases). In germline, CDR1 is ENHRY, CDR2 SYGVKD. This CDR3 has 12 residues. Trimming removed 8 bases at V and 7 bases at J, with 11 bases between. The CDR3 DNA follows: TGTGCCATCGGCAGGGGGGTCGGGGAGCTGTTTTTT. This sequence encodes CAIGRGVGELFF.

The table lists this clone with a count of one. The chain recombines TRBV10-3 with TRBJ1-2, with TRBD1 identical over 12 bases. The CDR3 covers 17 residues. CDR1 ENHRY and CDR2 SYGVKD come from the germline V gene. With V trimmed by 0 bases and J by 4 bases, 6 bases remained unmatched. The CDR3 bases are TGTGCCATCAGTGAGTCGGGGGACAGGGGGCATCTCTATGGCTACACCTTC. Its translation is CAISESGDRGHLYGYTF.

The CDR3 spells CASSLGEGSNYGYTF. DNA for the CDR3: TGCGCCAGCAGCCTGGGGGAGGGCTCTAACTATGGCTACACCTTC. The V gene is TRBV4-1, the J gene TRBJ1-2, with a possible D match to TRBD1 (5 bases). CDR3 size: 15 residues. The germline V and J ends were trimmed by 4 bases and 0 bases, with 12 bases remaining between them. Germline V gene data show CDR1 as MGHRA and CDR2 as YSYEKL.

V and J are TRBV2 and TRBJ2-1, with 10 bases matching TRBD2. CDR3 length: 14 residues. Germline V CDR1 and CDR2: SNHLY, FYNNEI. The V and J ends lost 2 bases and 9 bases, in that order; junction bases with no gene match: 4. CDR3 nucleotide sequence: TGTGCCAGCAGTGAATTACTAGCGGGAAGTGAGCAGTTCTTC. Protein product: CASSELLAGSEQFF. Full variable domain (remainder filled in from reference TRBV2 and TRBJ2-1): EPEVTQTPSHQVTQMGQEVILRCVPISNHLYFYWYRQILGQKVEFLVSFYNNEISEKSEIFDDQFSVERPDGSNFTLKIRSTKLEDSAMYFCASSELLAGSEQFFGPGTRLTVL.

The chain uses TRBV4-1 and TRBJ1-2, with 8 nucleotides matching TRBD1. J gave up 4 bases and V 2 bases, and 12 bases lay outside the gene matches. The CDR3 covers 17 residues. CDR1 is MGHRA, CDR2 YSYEKL, per germline. The chain's CDR3 is CASSQPTGVGVAYGYTF. CDR3 in DNA: TGCGCCAGCAGCCAACCGACAGGGGTCGGGGTAGCCTATGGCTACACCTTC.

The chain combines TRBV19 with TRBJ1-1, with TRBD1 as a possible D gene (6 bases). Trimming took 7 bases from V and 2 from J, leaving 17 bases between them. This CDR3 comprises 15 residues. The germline V gene has CDR1 LNHDA and CDR2 SQIVND (reference sequence). The chain's CDR3 is CASKLGGLLNTEAFF. In DNA, the CDR3 is TGTGCCAGTAAATTGGGGGGGCTCCTCAACACTGAAGCTTTCTTT.

The chain is built from TRBV29-1 and TRBJ2-3, with TRBD1 matching over 9 bases. The germline V gene has CDR1 SQVTM and CDR2 ANQGSEA. This CDR3 region has 12 residues. After removal of 8 bases from V and 4 bases from J, the junction contained 4 bases not matched to a gene. The CDR3 sequence: CSTRQGADTQYF. DNA for the CDR3: TGCAGCACAAGACAGGGGGCAGATACGCAGTATTTT.

The V gene is TRBV19, the J gene TRBJ1-2; possibly TRBD1 for D (5 bases). CDR1 is LNHDA, CDR2 SQIVND, per germline (reference sequence). V was trimmed by 7 bases and J by 11 bases, leaving 23 bases between them. The CDR3 runs 14 residues. The CDR3: CASTREGTSTTYTF. CDR3 DNA sequence: TGTGCCAGTACCAGAGAGGGGACTTCCACCACTTACACCTTC.